This T cell receptor beta chain came from a study of metastatic and nonmetastatic thyroid tumors. No patient had received any treatment before thyroid surgery. The V gene's germline CDR1 is MNHNS and CDR2 SASEGT. The V segment lost 0 bases and the J segment 6 bases; nucleotides outside the gene matches: 3. The CDR3 is 15 amino acids. Using MiXCR, TCRdb reanalyzed the PCR reads. The sample contains 12,000 to 15,000 clones, around 25% of which appear only once. There are a few counts of this clone. The receptor's source is a female donor with papillary thyroid cancer or a benign thyroid nodule (not recorded which). Some clones in this sample may be carry-over from other donors' samples. V usage is TRBV6-1 and J usage is TRBJ2-1; the match to TRBD2 covers 9 bases. Material: tumor tissue. CDR3: CASSEATSGSNEQFF. DNA for the CDR3: TGTGCCAGCAGTGAAGCGACTAGCGGTAGCAATGAGCAGTTCTTC.